A selection of T cell receptor beta chains follows, all from one sample in a study of tumor-infiltrating lymphocytes in primary liver carcinoma. TCRdb reprocessed the multiplex PCR reads with MiXCR, giving one entry per CDR3 protein. The sample records 300,000 to 350,000 distinct CDR3 sequences, 65% being singletons. The sequenced sample was peripheral blood. All receptors derive from a man aged 40-50 years with primary liver carcinoma and hepatitis B virus infection. Each CDR3 is given with its conserved first and last residue. A D gene is named only where the DNA matches it firmly. Size tells how often a clone was seen (once, few, many) or the class of an expanded clone, and some rows leave it out.

>TRBV12-3/TRBV12-4|TRBJ2-1|few|NA
TGTGCCAGCAGTTTAAGAGGGGAATCATACAATGAGCAGTTCTTC
CASSLRGESYNEQFF
>TRBV6-5|TRBJ1-1|many|NA
TGTGCCAGCAGTGGCAGGGGGAACACTGAAGCTTTCTTT
CASSGRGNTEAFF
>TRBV5-5|TRBJ2-1|few|TRBD2
TGTGCCAGCAGCCTCCAAGCGGGAGCCCCGGAGAGTGAGCAGTTCTTC
CASSLQAGAPESEQFF
>TRBV11-2|TRBJ2-2|NA|NA
TGTACCAGCAGCTTCCTAGAGAGCGGCACCGGGGAGCTGTCTTTT
CTSSFLESGTGELSF
>TRBV4-2|TRBJ2-7|NA|NA
TGTGCCAATAGCCAAGATCGCGGCAGACACTCCTACGAGCAGTACTTC
CANSQDRGRHSYEQYF
>TRBV29-1|TRBJ1-4|many|NA
TGCAGCGTTCCGGGTTCGGATGAAAAACTGTTTTTT
CSVPGSDEKLFF
>TRBV29-1|TRBJ2-7|NA|TRBD2
TGCAGCGTTGTTAGCGGGGGCTGCGAGCAGTACTTC
CSVVSGGCEQYF
>TRBV5-4|TRBJ2-3|NA|NA
TGTGCCAGCAGCTTGGGCGTGGTCCCCACAGATACGCAGTATTTT
CASSLGVVPTDTQYF
>TRBV11-2|TRBJ2-3|NA|NA
TGTGCCAGCAGGTCGACGCAGGGTACGCAGTATTTT
CASRSTQGTQYF
>TRBV11-2|TRBJ1-1|NA|NA
TGTGCCATCGCCTGGAACACTGAAGCTTTCTTT
CAIAWNTEAFF
>TRBV11-2|TRBJ2-1|NA|TRBD2
TGTGCCAGCAGCGCCGGGACTAGCGGGAGTAGGGATAAGCAGTTCTTC
CASSAGTSGSRDKQFF
>TRBV11-2|TRBJ2-7|NA|NA
TGTGCCAGCAACTTACAGGAGTACGAGCAGTACTTC
CASNLQEYEQYF
>TRBV25-1|TRBJ2-2|NA|TRBD2
TGTGCCAGCCGTGGACTAGCGGGAGACACCGGGGAGCTGTTTTTT
CASRGLAGDTGELFF
>TRBV6-5|TRBJ2-7|few|NA
TGTGCCAGCGGTCCAGGGGTTGGGTACGAGCAGTACTTC
CASGPGVGYEQYF
>TRBV10-3|TRBJ2-3|many|NA
TGTGCCATCAGTGAGTCGGAGGCTAGCCGGAATACGCAGTATTTT
CAISESEASRNTQYF